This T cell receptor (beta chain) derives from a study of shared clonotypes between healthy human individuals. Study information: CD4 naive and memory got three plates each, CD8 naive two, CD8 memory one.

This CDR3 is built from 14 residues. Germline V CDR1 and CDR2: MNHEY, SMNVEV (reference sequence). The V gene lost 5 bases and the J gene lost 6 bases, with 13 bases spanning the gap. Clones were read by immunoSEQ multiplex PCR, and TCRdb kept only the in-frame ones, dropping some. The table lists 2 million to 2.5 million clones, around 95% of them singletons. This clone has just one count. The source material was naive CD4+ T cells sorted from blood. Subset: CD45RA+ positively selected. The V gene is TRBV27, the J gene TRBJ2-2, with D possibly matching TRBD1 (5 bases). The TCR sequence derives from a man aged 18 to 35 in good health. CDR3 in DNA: TGTGCCAGCAGTGCTCAGGGAACGGCCGGGGAGCTGTTTTTT. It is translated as CASSAQGTAGELFF.